The 29 T cell receptor beta chains below were found in one sample sequenced in a study of STAT3 mutations in large granular lymphocyte leukemia. Clones were sequenced by immunoSEQ multiplex PCR, and TCRdb holds only the in-frame ones, with some missing. The sample contains 4,000 to 5,500 clones, less than 55% of which appear only once. Antigens for these TCRs are unknown. Broader study findings: Every T-cell large granular lymphocyte leukemia patient had at least one immunodominant TCR beta clonotype.

Source material: peripheral blood mononuclear cells. The receptors derive from a male patient in his fifties with T-cell large granular lymphocyte leukemia. Some clones in this sample may be carry-over from other donors' samples.

This chain connects TRBV18 to TRBJ2-5; no clear D. This CDR3 spans 15 amino acids. Trimming removed 6 bases from V and 0 bases from J, with 14 bases in between. CDR1 is KGHSH and CDR2 is LQKENI in the germline V gene. Here the CDR3 reads CASSPALLNQETQYF. The CDR3 DNA is TGTGCCAGCTCCCCCGCTCTTCTGAACCAAGAGACCCAGTACTTC. Based on the CDR3 plus reference TRBV18 and TRBJ2-5, the full variable domain is NAGVMQNPRHLVRRRGQEARLRCSPMKGHSHVYWYRQLPEEGLKFMVYLQKENIIDESGMPKERFSAEFPKEGPSILRIQQVVRGDSAAYFCASSPALLNQETQYFGPGTRLLVL.

The table lists this clone with a few counts. The chain links TRBV6-6 to TRBJ2-1, with D perhaps matching TRBD1 (7 bases). This CDR3 comprises 16 residues. Germline CDR1 MNHNY, CDR2 SVGAGI (reference sequence). Deletions cut 6 bases from V and 3 bases from J, with 18 bases between. CDR3 residues: CASSPKGAGLYNEQFF. The CDR3 DNA sequence: TGTGCCAGCAGCCCTAAGGGGGCGGGGCTCTACAATGAGCAGTTCTTC.

This chain joins TRBV18 and TRBJ1-5; 7 bases are shared with TRBD1. J lost 3 bases, V lost 3 bases, and 2 bases had no gene match. The CDR3 spans 14 residues. Germline V gene sequence: CDR1 KGHSH, CDR2 LQKENI. The CDR3 bases are TGTGCCAGCTCACCCGGGACAGTCAATCAGCCCCAGCATTTT. The encoded protein is CASSPGTVNQPQHF.

V usage is TRBV5-8 and J usage is TRBJ2-3; D might be TRBD1 (6 bases). CDR3 size: 16 residues. The V gene lost 0 bases and the J gene lost 1 base, with 12 bases spanning the gap. The germline gives CDR1 SGHTS, CDR2 YDEGEE. The CDR3 region has the DNA TGTGCCAGCAGCTTGGGGGGGCCAGGGGGCACAGATACGCAGTATTTT. This codes for CASSLGGPGGTDTQYF.

The chain recombines TRBV23-1 with TRBJ2-1, with D possibly TRBD1 on 7 matching bases. TRBV23-1 qualifies as an ORF whose function is uncertain. This CDR3 spans 13 amino acids. The germline V and J ends were trimmed by 5 bases and 5 bases, with 10 bases remaining between them. CDR3 bases: TGCGCCAGCAGTGCAGGGGGGAACAATGAGCAGTTCTTC. It translates to CASSAGGNNEQFF.

The J gene is TRBJ2-3, the V gene TRBV29-1; D is possibly TRBD1 (6 bases). With 4 bases removed from V and 2 bases from J, the gap between germline ends came to 16 bases. The CDR3 length is 15 residues. From germline, CDR1 is SQVTM and CDR2 ANQGSEA. The CDR3 coding sequence is TGCAGCGTTGGCCCCGGTGGACAGCACACAGATACGCAGTATTTT. Translated, it gives CSVGPGGQHTDTQYF.

This clone has a handful of counts. An end of the junction does not agree with germline; a read error may underlie this. The chain couples TRBV12-5 to TRBJ2-7; unclear D gene. Germline V gives CDR1 LGHNT, CDR2 FRNRAP. The length of the CDR3 is 11 residues. CDR3 DNA: TGTGCTAGTGGTTTCCCTTCCGAGGAGTACTTC. Amino acids: CASGFPSEEYF.

The sample holds one count of this clone. The chain has TRBV5-6 and TRBJ2-7; D perhaps matches TRBD1 (5 bases). CDR3 length equals 12 residues. CDR1 is SGHDT, CDR2 YYEEEE, per germline. V lost 4 bases and J 2 bases, leaving 7 bases between the germline ends. CDR3: CASSRQPYEQYF. The CDR3 bases are TGTGCCAGCAGCCGACAGCCCTACGAGCAGTACTTC.

In its sample, this clone was seen a few times. V and J are TRBV13 and TRBJ1-2, with D unclear. This CDR3 region has 14 residues. The V gene lost 0 bases and the J gene lost 4 bases, with 9 bases spanning the gap. Germline V gene lookup returns CDR1 PRHDT and CDR2 FYEKMQ (reference sequence). CDR3 amino acids: CASSLGDVGYGYTF. Written as DNA, the CDR3 is TGTGCCAGCAGCTTAGGGGACGTCGGCTATGGCTACACCTTC.

The chain has TRBV5-1 and TRBJ1-2; D uncertain. V was cut by 5 bases and J by 7 bases, with 12 bases left in between. The germline CDR1 and CDR2 sequences are SGHRS and YFSETQ. There are 12 residues in the CDR3. The CDR3 region has the DNA TGCGCCAGCAGTAGGGAGGGTAGTGGCTACACCTTC. It specifies CASSREGSGYTF.

The chain has TRBV29-1 and TRBJ1-5; D unclear. The CDR3 loop spans 12 amino acids. The V gene lost 4 bases and the J gene lost 3 bases, with 7 bases spanning the gap. Germline V gene lookup returns CDR1 SQVTM and CDR2 ANQGSEA. The CDR3 loop reads CSVGHYNQPQHF. DNA of the CDR3: TGCAGCGTTGGACACTACAATCAGCCCCAGCATTTT.

The sample holds a few counts of this clone. The chain has TRBV9 and TRBJ1-1; D is undetermined. Trimming removed 0 bases from V and 0 bases from J, with 6 bases in between. Germline values: CDR1 SGDLS, CDR2 YYNGEE. The CDR3 consists of 14 residues. The CDR3: CASSVGRVNTEAFF. CDR3 nucleotides: TGTGCCAGCAGCGTAGGGAGGGTGAACACTGAAGCTTTCTTT. The variable domain in full, completed from reference TRBV9 and TRBJ1-1, reads DSGVTQTPKHLITATGQRVTLRCSPRSGDLSVYWYQQSLDQGLQFLIQYYNGEERAKGNILERFSAQQFPDLHSELNLSSLELGDSALYFCASSVGRVNTEAFFGQGTRLTVV.

This sequence joins TRBV4-2 and TRBJ1-4; 10 bases fit TRBD1. This CDR3 spans 16 amino acids. Losses at the gene ends were 0 bases for V and 8 bases for J; bases not matched to a gene: 6. The germline V gene has CDR1 LGHNA and CDR2 YNFKEQ. The CDR3 protein is CASSQDPGTGDEKLFF. CDR3 nucleotide sequence: TGTGCCAGCAGCCAAGATCCAGGGACAGGGGACGAAAAACTGTTTTTT.

This clone was seen just once. The chain has TRBV12-5 and TRBJ2-5; 8 bases line up with TRBD2. The CDR3 is made up of 16 amino acids. Losses at the gene ends were 1 base for V and 2 bases for J; bases not matched to a gene: 6. Germline CDR1 is LGHNT and CDR2 is FRNRAP. The CDR3 sequence: CASGLGLAGSQETQYF. Written as DNA, the CDR3 is TGTGCTAGTGGTTTGGGGCTAGCGGGCTCTCAAGAGACCCAGTACTTC.

The chain links TRBV18 to TRBJ1-3; D gene ambiguous. The ends were cut back, 2 bases at V and 2 bases at J, with 7 bases in the middle. The germline CDR1 and CDR2 sequences are KGHSH and LQKENI. The length of the CDR3 is 14 residues. The chain's CDR3 is CASSPNNAGNTIYF. CDR3 bases: TGTGCCAGCTCACCAAACAACGCTGGAAACACCATATATTTT.

This chain links TRBV12-5 with TRBJ2-3; no clear D. Trimming stripped 2 bases from V and 5 bases from J, with 5 bases between. The CDR3 covers 12 residues. Germline CDR1 is LGHNT and CDR2 is FRNRAP. CDR3 amino acids: CASGLRVDTQYF. CDR3 nucleotides: TGTGCTAGTGGTTTGAGGGTAGATACGCAGTATTTT.

This chain links TRBV13 with TRBJ1-1; no clear D. This CDR3 contains 13 residues. V lost 3 bases, J lost 1 base, and 6 bases lay in between. CDR1 and CDR2 (germline): PRHDT, FYEKMQ (reference sequence). CDR3 protein: CASSLRANTEAFF. CDR3 DNA: TGTGCCAGCAGCTTGAGGGCGAACACTGAAGCTTTCTTT.

The chain carries TRBV29-1 and TRBJ1-2, with TRBD1 matching 7 bases. The CDR3 is made up of 13 amino acids. Germline CDR1 reads SQVTM; CDR2 reads ANQGSEA. After removal of 7 bases from V and 5 bases from J, the junction contained 10 bases not matched to a gene. The CDR3 coding sequence is TGCAGCGACCGCACCGGGACAGCTTATGGCTACACCTTC. It codes for CSDRTGTAYGYTF.

This clone was observed a few times. This chain links TRBV2 with TRBJ1-5, with no clear D. The germline V and J ends were trimmed by 1 base and 3 bases, with 7 bases remaining between them. The CDR3 length is 14 residues. CDR1 SNHLY and CDR2 FYNNEI come from the germline V gene. This CDR3 reads CASSEGIYNQPQHF. The DNA for the CDR3 is TGTGCCAGCAGTGAAGGGATTTACAATCAGCCCCAGCATTTT.

This chain connects TRBV2 to TRBJ1-4; tentatively, D is TRBD1 (5 bases). With 4 bases removed from V and 0 bases from J, the gap between germline ends came to 21 bases. Germline CDR1 and CDR2: SNHLY and FYNNEI. This CDR3 is built from 19 residues. The CDR3 DNA is TGTGCCAGCAGTGGGACCTCGCAAGGGGCCTTTGCAACTAATGAAAAACTGTTTTTT. Translating it yields CASSGTSQGAFATNEKLFF.

The chain combines TRBV9 with TRBJ2-7; D remains ambiguous. Germline-derived CDR1 and CDR2 are SGDLS and YYNGEE. V lost 0 bases, J lost 5 bases, and 15 bases lay in between. There are 15 residues in the CDR3. The CDR3 DNA reads as TGTGCCAGCAGCGTAGGTGCCCTTATCGCACACGAGCAGTACTTC. Amino acids: CASSVGALIAHEQYF. The full variable domain, completed using reference TRBV9 and TRBJ2-7, is DSGVTQTPKHLITATGQRVTLRCSPRSGDLSVYWYQQSLDQGLQFLIQYYNGEERAKGNILERFSAQQFPDLHSELNLSSLELGDSALYFCASSVGALIAHEQYFGPGTRLTVT.

The chain employs TRBV2 and TRBJ2-6, with 7 bases lining up with TRBD1. This CDR3 is 15 amino acids long. The ends lost 8 bases at V and 4 bases at J; junction bases unmatched: 8. From germline, CDR1 is SNHLY and CDR2 FYNNEI. CDR3 sequence reads: CASGSGQAGANVLTF. For the CDR3, the DNA is TGTGCCAGCGGATCAGGACAGGCCGGGGCCAACGTCCTGACTTTC.

The chain carries TRBV4-3 and TRBJ2-7, with TRBD2 as a possible D gene (5 bases). Deletions cut 0 bases from V and 2 bases from J, with 8 bases between. Germline values: CDR1 LGHNA, CDR2 YSLEER. There are 14 residues in the CDR3. CDR3 amino acids: CASSQDRRAYEQYF. Here the CDR3 DNA reads TGCGCCAGCAGCCAAGATAGGCGGGCCTACGAGCAGTACTTC.

The rearrangement links TRBV18 to TRBJ2-7; 12 bases line up with TRBD2. Losses at the gene ends were 3 bases for V and 4 bases for J; bases not matched to a gene: 4. The CDR3 is 15 amino acids. Germline lookup yields CDR1 KGHSH and CDR2 LQKENI. CDR3 in DNA: TGTGCCAGCTCACCCACCGGGACTAGCGGGTACGAGCAGTACTTC. It specifies CASSPTGTSGYEQYF.

The rearrangement joins TRBV29-1 to TRBJ2-2; perhaps TRBD2 as D (5 bases). With 7 bases removed from V and 0 bases from J, the gap between germline ends came to 12 bases. This CDR3 contains 14 residues. The germline gives CDR1 SQVTM, CDR2 ANQGSEA. The CDR3 loop reads CSGLAATNTGELFF. The DNA for the CDR3 is TGCAGCGGTCTAGCCGCTACGAACACCGGGGAGCTGTTTTTT.

This clone was recorded a few times. The chain is built from TRBV7-2 and TRBJ1-1; TRBD1 is a possible D gene (5 bases). Germline-derived CDR1 and CDR2 are SGHTA and FQGNSA. The CDR3 has 13 amino acids. Trimming stripped 6 bases from V and 1 base from J, with 9 bases between. CDR3 in amino acids: CASRLQGNTEAFF. CDR3 bases: TGTGCCAGCAGACTCCAGGGGAACACTGAAGCTTTCTTT.

This clone appeared a few times. The J gene is TRBJ1-2, the V gene TRBV5-1; tentative D call: TRBD1 (5 bases). CDR1 and CDR2 (germline): SGHRS, YFSETQ. The V and J ends lost 4 bases and 6 bases respectively, with 16 bases between them. This CDR3 contains 14 residues. CDR3 DNA sequence: TGCGCCAGCAGCCCCTCTACAGGCACGGATGGCTACACCTTC. This codes for CASSPSTGTDGYTF.

The V call is TRBV5-4, the J call TRBJ2-7, with a weak D call TRBD1 (6 bases). Trimming pared 5 bases from V and 5 bases from J, leaving 11 bases between. CDR1 is SGHNT, CDR2 YYREEE, per germline (reference sequence). This CDR3 comprises 12 residues. In DNA, the CDR3 is TGTGCCAGCAGTTATCAGGGGCACGAGCAGTACTTC. Its translation is CASSYQGHEQYF. Variable domain in full (rest from reference TRBV5-4 and TRBJ2-7): ETGVTQSPTHLIKTRGQQVTLRCSSQSGHNTVSWYQQALGQGPQFIFQYYREEENGRGNFPPRFSGLQFPNYSSELNVNALELDDSALYLCASSYQGHEQYFGPGTRLTVT.

This clone was seen a handful of times. This sequence joins TRBV30 and TRBJ1-2; TRBD1 agrees at 9 bases. Unmatched junction bases numbered 7, after V lost 8 bases and J lost 6 bases. The CDR3 loop spans 12 amino acids. Germline values: CDR1 GTSNPN, CDR2 SVGIG (reference sequence). CDR3 in amino acids: CAGSTGGHGYTF. CDR3 DNA: TGTGCCGGGTCGACAGGGGGGCATGGCTACACCTTC.